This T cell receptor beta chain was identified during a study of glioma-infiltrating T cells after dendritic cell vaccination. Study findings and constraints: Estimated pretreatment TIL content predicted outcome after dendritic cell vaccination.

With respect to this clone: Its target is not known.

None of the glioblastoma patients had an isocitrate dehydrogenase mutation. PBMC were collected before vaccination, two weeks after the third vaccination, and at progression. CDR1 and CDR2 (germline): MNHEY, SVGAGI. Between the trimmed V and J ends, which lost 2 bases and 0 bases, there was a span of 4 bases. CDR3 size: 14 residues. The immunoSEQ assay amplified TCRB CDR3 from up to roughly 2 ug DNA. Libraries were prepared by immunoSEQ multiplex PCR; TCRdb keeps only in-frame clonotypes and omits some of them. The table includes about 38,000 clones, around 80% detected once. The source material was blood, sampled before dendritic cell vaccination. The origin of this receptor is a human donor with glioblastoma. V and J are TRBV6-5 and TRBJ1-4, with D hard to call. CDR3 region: CASSYSATNEKLFF. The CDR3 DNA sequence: TGTGCCAGCAGTTACAGCGCAACTAATGAAAAACTGTTTTTT.